The T cell receptor (beta chain) described here comes from a study of blood T cell repertoires in COVID-19 (dated by TCRdb to about 2020). About the investigation overall: Collaborator samples came from the United States, Italy and Spain and covered acute and convalescent phases of COVID-19. The material from the prospective study consisted of cDNA or gDNA derived from T cells, B-cell-depleted T cells, or PBMCs. Subjects who had been exposed to COVID-19, were actively infected with it, or had recovered from it provided the deeply sampled blood TCRbeta repertoires that made up the dataset. The repertoires were released in a freely available public database intended as a resource for research on the immune response to SARS-CoV-2. Samples came from the ongoing ImmuneRACE study (first 160 participants) plus 1,254 subjects from 6 global collaborators. Nearly every sample came with metadata listing a de-identified subject ID, COVID-19 status, age in years and sex. HLA class I and class II types, where available, came from metadata supplied by the sample provider rather than from assay-based typing. General study outcomes and caveats: The quantity of clinical and demographic metadata differed by source and by participant and was supplied without curation.

In its sample, this clone was seen once. Its antigen target is currently unknown. No base quality information exists; no much larger clone differs at one position. The collaborating institutions used their own protocols to collect whole blood in K2EDTA tubes. For TCRbeta analysis, collaborator samples were shipped as frozen whole blood, as isolated PBMCs, or as DNA extracted from either sample type. Inclusive of the bounding cysteine and phenylalanine, the CDR3 is 14 residues long. Only CDR3 DNA is held: 42 bases, read in frame from base 1. For CDR1 and CDR2, the germline V gene lists SGHTA and FQGTGA. Trimming costs V 1 base and J 0 bases, and their ends lie 4 bases apart. The immunoSEQ Assay, a bias-controlled multiplex PCR, was used to amplify TCRbeta CDR3 regions from genomic DNA. The study's own analysis went as follows. The number of nucleated cells in each sample was estimated from the amplification of reference gene primers within the assay. Sequence reads were collapsed and filtered to measure the absolute abundance of every unique TCRbeta CDR3 rearrangement. For each sample, productive Simpson clonality was calculated by taking the square root of Simpson's diversity index across productive rearrangements. The table was pulled from immuneACCESS by TCRdb, which kept in-frame rearrangements only. Such tables lose some clones; where checked, under half of the loss comes from unresolved V genes, and the rest has no known cause. The V and J calls and clone size come from that table; D and trimming were worked out from the DNA. This sample is represented by more than 35,000 clones; just under 70% of them were singletons. Roughly 6.3% of the sample is in the top ten clones.

Material for sequencing was peripheral blood. This receptor was taken from a man aged 80 or over with acute or convalescent COVID-19. Recombination joined TRBV7-3 with TRBJ2-1; too little of a D gene remains to name it. The DNA is TGTGCCAGCAGCTTAAGTAGCTCCTACAATGAGCAGTTCTTC. This is translated as CASSLSSSYNEQFF.